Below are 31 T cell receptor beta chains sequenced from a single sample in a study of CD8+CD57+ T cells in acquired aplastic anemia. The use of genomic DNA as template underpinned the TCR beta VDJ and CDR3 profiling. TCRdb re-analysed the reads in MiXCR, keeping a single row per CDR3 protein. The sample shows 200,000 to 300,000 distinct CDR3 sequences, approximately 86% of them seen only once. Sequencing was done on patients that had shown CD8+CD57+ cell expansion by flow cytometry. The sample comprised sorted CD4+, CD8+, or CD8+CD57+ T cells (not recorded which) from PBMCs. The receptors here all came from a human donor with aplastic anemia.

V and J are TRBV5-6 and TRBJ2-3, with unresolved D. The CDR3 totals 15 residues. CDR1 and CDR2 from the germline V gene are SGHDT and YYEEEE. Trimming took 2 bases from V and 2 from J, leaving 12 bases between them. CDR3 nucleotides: TGTGCCAGCAGCTTTCATCCAGCACACACAGATACGCAGTATTTT. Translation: CASSFHPAHTDTQYF.

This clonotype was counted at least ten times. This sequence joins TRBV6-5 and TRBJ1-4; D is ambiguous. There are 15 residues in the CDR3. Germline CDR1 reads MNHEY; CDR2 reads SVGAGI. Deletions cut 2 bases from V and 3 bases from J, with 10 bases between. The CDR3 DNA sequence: TGTGCCAGCAGTTACGGACGGACCTCTAATGAAAAACTGTTTTTT. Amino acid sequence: CASSYGRTSNEKLFF.

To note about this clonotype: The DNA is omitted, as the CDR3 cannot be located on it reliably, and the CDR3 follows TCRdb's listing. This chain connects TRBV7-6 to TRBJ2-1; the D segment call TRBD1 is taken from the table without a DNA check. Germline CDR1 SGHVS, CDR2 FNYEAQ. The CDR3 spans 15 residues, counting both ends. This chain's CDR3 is CASSLAGTQYFEPFF.

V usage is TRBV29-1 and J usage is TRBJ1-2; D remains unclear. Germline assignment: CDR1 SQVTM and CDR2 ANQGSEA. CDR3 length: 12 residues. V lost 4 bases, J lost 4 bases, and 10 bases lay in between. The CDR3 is CSVVRVTYGYTF. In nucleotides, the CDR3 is TGCAGCGTTGTAAGGGTCACCTATGGCTACACCTTC.

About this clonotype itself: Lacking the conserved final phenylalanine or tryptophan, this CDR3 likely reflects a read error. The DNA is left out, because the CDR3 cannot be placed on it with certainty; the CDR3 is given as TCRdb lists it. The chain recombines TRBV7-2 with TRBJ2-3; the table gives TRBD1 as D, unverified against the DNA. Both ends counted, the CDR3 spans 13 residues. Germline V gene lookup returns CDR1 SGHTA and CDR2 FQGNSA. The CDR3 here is CASSPGTGGRHEQ.

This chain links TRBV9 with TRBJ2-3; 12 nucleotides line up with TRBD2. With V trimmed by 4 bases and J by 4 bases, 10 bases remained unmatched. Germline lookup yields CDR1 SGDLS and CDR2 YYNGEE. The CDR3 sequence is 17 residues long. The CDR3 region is CASSPRTSGVEADTQYF. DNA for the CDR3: TGTGCCAGCAGCCCTCGGACTAGCGGGGTGGAGGCAGATACGCAGTATTTT.

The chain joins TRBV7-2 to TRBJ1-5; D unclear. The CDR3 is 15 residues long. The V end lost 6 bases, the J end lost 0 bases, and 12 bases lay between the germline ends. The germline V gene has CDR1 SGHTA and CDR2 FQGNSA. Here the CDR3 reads CASSTQSYSNQPQHF. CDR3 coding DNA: TGTGCCAGCAGTACGCAGTCTTATAGCAATCAGCCCCAGCATTTT.

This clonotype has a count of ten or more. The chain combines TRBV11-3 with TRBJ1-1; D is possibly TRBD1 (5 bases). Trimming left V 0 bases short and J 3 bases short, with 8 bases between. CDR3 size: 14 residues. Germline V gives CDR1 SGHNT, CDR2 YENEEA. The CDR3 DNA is TGTGCCAGCAGCTTAGATCTGACAGACACTGAAGCTTTCTTT. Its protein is CASSLDLTDTEAFF. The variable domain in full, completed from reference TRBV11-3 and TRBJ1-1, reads EAGVVQSPRYKIIEKKQPVAFWCNPISGHNTLYWYLQNLGQGPELLIRYENEEAVDDSQLPKDRFSAERLKGVDSTLKIQPAELGDSAVYLCASSLDLTDTEAFFGQGTRLTVV.

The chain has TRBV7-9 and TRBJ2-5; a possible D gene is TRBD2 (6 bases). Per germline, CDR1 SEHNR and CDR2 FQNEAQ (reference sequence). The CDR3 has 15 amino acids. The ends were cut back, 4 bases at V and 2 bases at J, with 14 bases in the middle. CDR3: CASSSQGEEQETQYF. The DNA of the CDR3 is TGTGCCAGCAGCTCCCAAGGGGAGGAACAAGAGACCCAGTACTTC.

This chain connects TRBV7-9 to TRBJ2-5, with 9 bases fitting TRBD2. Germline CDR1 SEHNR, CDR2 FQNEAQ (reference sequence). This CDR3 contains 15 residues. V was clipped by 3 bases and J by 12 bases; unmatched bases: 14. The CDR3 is CASSFQRSGRKDEYF. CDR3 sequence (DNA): TGTGCCAGCAGCTTTCAAAGAAGCGGGAGGAAGGATGAGTACTTC.

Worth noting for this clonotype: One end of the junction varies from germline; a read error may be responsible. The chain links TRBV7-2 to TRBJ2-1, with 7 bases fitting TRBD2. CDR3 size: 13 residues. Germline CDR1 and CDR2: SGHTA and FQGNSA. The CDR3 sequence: CASSLAGGPSLQF. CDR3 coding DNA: TGTGCCAGCAGCTTAGCGGGAGGGCCCAGTCTGCAGTTC.

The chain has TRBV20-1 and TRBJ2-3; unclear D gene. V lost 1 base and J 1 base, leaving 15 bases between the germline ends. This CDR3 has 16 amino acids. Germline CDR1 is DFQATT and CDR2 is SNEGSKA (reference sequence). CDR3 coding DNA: TGCAGTGCTAGAGCCCCATTTAACGTGGGCACAGATACGCAGTATTTT. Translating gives CSARAPFNVGTDTQYF.

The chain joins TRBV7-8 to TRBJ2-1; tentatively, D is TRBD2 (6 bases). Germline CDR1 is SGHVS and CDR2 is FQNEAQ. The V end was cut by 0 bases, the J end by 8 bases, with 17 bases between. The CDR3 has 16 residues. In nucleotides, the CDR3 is TGTGCCAGCAGCTTAGCGGGAGGCGCCGATACGCATGAGCAGTTCTTC. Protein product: CASSLAGGADTHEQFF.

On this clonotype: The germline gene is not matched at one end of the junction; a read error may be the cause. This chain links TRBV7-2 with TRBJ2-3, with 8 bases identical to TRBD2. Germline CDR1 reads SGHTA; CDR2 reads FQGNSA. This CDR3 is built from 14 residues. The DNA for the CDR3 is TGTGCCAGCAGCTCAGGGACTAGGGAGCATAACGTCGGGTTT. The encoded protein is CASSSGTREHNVGF.

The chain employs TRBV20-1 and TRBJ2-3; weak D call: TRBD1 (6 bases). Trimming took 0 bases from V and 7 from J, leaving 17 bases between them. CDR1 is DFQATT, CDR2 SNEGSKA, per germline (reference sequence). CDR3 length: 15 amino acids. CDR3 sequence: CSARDVDRQINTQYF. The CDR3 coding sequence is TGCAGTGCTAGAGATGTGGACAGACAGATTAATACGCAGTATTTT.

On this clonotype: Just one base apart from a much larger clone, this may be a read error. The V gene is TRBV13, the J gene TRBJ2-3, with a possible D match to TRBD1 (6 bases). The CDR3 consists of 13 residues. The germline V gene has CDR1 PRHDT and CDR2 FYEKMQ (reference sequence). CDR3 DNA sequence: TGTGCCACCAGCGCAGGGGGCACAGATACGCAGTATTTT. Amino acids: CATSAGGTDTQYF.

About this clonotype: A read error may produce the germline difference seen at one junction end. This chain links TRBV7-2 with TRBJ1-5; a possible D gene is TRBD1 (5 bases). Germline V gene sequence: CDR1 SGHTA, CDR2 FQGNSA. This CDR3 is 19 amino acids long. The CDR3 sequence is CASSLGPGGGGGSNQPHHF. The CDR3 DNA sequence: TGTGCCAGCAGCTTAGGGCCTGGGGGGGGAGGAGGTAGCAATCAGCCCCATCATTTT.

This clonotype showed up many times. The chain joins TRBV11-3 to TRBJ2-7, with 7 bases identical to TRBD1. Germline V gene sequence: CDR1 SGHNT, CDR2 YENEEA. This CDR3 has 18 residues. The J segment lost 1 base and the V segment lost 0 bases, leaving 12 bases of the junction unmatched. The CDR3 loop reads CASSLDPTGTALSYEQYV. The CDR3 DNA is TGTGCCAGCAGCTTAGATCCAACAGGGACAGCCCTTTCCTACGAGCAGTACGTC.

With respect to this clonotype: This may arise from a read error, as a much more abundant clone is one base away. CDR3 DNA: TGTGCCAACAGCTTTACTATGGCAGGGAACACTGAAGCTTTCTTT. This codes for CANSFTMAGNTEAFF. The V and J genes are TRBV5-4 and TRBJ1-1; D remains ambiguous. CDR1 SGHNT and CDR2 YYREEE come from the germline V gene (reference sequence). The CDR3 spans 15 residues.

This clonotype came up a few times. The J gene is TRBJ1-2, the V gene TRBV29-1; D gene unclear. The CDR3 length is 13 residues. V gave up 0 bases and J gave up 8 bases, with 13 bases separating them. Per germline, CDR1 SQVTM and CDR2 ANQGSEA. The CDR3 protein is CSVEDRATLGYTF. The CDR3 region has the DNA TGCAGCGTTGAAGATCGCGCAACTCTGGGCTACACCTTC.

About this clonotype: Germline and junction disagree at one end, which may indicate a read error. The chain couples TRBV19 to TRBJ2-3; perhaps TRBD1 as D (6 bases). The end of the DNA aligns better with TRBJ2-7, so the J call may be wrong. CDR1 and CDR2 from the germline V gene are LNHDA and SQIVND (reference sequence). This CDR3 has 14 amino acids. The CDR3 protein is CASSIATGPYAQYF. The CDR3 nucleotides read TGTGCCAGCAGTATAGCGACAGGTCCCTACGCGCAGTACTTC.

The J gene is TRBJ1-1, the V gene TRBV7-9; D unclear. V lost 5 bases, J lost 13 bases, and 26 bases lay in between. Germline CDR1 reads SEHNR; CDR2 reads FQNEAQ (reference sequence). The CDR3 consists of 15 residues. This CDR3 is CASSLDRTARAKYFF. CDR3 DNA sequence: TGTGCCAGCAGCCTAGATCGGACGGCCCGGGCCAAGTATTTCTTT.

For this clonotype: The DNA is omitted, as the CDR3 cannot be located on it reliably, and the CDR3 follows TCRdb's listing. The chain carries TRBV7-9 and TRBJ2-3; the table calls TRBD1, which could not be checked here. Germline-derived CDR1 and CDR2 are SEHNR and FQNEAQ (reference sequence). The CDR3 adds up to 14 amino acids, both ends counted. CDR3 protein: CASSPVWDQYFGQF.

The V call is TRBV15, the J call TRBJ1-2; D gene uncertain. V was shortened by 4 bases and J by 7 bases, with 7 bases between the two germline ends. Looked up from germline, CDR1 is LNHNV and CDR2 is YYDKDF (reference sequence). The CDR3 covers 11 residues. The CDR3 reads CATSTPSGYTF. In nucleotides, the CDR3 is TGTGCCACCAGCACGCCGAGTGGCTACACCTTC.

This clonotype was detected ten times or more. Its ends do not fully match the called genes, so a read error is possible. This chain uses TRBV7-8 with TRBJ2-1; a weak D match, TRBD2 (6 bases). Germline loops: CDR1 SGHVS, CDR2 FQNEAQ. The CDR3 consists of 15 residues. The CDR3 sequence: CASSLAGGADTEYFF. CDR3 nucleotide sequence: TGTGCCAGCAGCTTAGCGGGAGGAGCCGATACGGAGTATTTCTTT.

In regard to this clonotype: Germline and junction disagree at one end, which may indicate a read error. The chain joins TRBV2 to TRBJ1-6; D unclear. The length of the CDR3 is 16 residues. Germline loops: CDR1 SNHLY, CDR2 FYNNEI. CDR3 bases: TGTGCCAGCAGCGAATCTAGCGGCGGGTATATCAATCAGCAGTTCTTT. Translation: CASSESSGGYINQQFF.

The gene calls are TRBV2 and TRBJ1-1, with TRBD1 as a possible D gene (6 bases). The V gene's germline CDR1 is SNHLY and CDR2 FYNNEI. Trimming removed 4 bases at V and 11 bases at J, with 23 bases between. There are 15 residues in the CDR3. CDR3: CASSGGGGDNTVAFF. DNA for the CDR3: TGTGCCAGCAGTGGGGGGGGGGGCGATAACACTGTCGCTTTCTTT.

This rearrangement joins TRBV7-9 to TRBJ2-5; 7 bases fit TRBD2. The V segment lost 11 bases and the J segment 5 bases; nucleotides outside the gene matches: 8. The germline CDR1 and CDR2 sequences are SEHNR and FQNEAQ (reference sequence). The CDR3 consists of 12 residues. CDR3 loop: CAGLAARETQYF. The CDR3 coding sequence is TGTGCCGGCCTAGCGGCTAGGGAGACCCAGTACTTC.

CDR3 sequence: CASSERWTGCGYTF. CDR3 nucleotides: TGTGCCAGCAGTGAAAGATGGACGGGGTGTGGCTACACCTTC. This chain uses TRBV6-1 with TRBJ1-2; D unresolved. V was clipped by 2 bases and J by 7 bases, with 14 bases between them. CDR1 MNHNS and CDR2 SASEGT come from the germline V gene. The CDR3 contains 14 residues.

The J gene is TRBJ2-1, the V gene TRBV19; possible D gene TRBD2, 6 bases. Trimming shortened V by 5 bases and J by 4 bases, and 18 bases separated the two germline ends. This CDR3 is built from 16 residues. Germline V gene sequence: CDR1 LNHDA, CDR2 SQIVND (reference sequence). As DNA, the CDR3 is TGTGCCAGTAGTCGACATTCGGGGGAGTCTTACAATGAGCAGTTCTTC. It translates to CASSRHSGESYNEQFF.

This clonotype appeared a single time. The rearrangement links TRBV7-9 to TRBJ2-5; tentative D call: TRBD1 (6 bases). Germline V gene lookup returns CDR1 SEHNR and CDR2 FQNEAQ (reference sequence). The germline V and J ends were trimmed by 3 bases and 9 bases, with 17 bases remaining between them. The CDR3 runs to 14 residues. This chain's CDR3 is CASSFPQGDAAQYF. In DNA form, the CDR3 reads TGTGCCAGCAGCTTTCCACAGGGTGACGCGGCCCAGTACTTC.